Shown below are 32 T cell receptor beta chains from a single sample sequenced in a study of blood T cell repertoires in COVID-19. Libraries were prepared by immunoSEQ multiplex PCR; TCRdb keeps only in-frame clonotypes and omits some of them. Among 390,000 or so clones listed, 90% were seen once. The material sequenced was peripheral blood. The receptor source for this set is a man between 18 and 35 years old with active or convalescent COVID-19.

This clone was seen a single time. The chain employs TRBV3-1 (or the pseudogene TRBV3-2) and TRBJ1-4; 8 positions agree with TRBD1. CDR1 is LGHDT, CDR2 YNNKEL, per germline (reference sequence). With V trimmed by 4 bases and J by 7 bases, 11 bases remained unmatched. The CDR3 is 16 amino acids. This chain's CDR3 is CASSRPSDRGSEKLFF. The DNA for the CDR3 is TGTGCCAGCAGCCGTCCCTCAGACAGGGGCTCTGAAAAACTGTTTTTT.

This clone has just one count. This sequence joins TRBV7-2 and TRBJ2-7; 10 nucleotides agree with TRBD1. There are 15 residues in the CDR3. V lost 3 bases and J lost 5; bases outside the gene matches: 7. Germline CDR1 and CDR2: SGHTA and FQGNSA. CDR3 nucleotides: TGTGCCAGCAGCTTCACCGGGACAGGGGTCGACGAGCAGTACTTC. This codes for CASSFTGTGVDEQYF.

The chain couples TRBV28 to TRBJ1-5; D is possibly TRBD1 (6 bases). Germline CDR1 reads MDHEN; CDR2 reads SYDVKM. The CDR3 has 16 amino acids. V lost 4 bases to trimming and J lost 7 bases, with 20 bases between them. The CDR3 reads CASSSRAGGLWQPQHF. The CDR3 DNA follows: TGTGCCAGCAGTTCTCGGGCGGGGGGGCTGTGGCAGCCCCAGCATTTT.

V and J are TRBV28 and TRBJ1-1; TRBD1 aligns across 9 bases. The CDR3 has 17 amino acids. The germline CDR1 and CDR2 sequences are MDHEN and SYDVKM. With V trimmed by 8 bases and J by 4 bases, 17 bases remained unmatched. CDR3 nucleotides: TGTGCCAGCGCCCTAGGGGCGGGACAGGGTGAGGGCACTGAAGCTTTCTTT. This codes for CASALGAGQGEGTEAFF.

A few counts support this clone. This rearrangement joins TRBV24-1 to TRBJ2-1, with unresolved D. The germline V gene encodes CDR1 KGHDR and CDR2 SFDVKD. The CDR3 has 12 residues. Between the trimmed V and J ends, which lost 3 bases and 7 bases, there was a span of 6 bases. CDR3 DNA: TGTGCCACCAGTGATGGCATAAATGAGCAGTTCTTC. As protein: CATSDGINEQFF.

This clone was seen only once. The chain employs TRBV11-3 and TRBJ2-1; no firm D call. Deletions cut 1 base from V and 1 base from J, with 8 bases between. Germline V gives CDR1 SGHNT, CDR2 YENEEA. This CDR3 has 15 amino acids. The CDR3, as DNA: TGTGCCAGCAGCTTAGTTCCTAGTTCCTACAATGAGCAGTTCTTC. Translation gives CASSLVPSSYNEQFF.

The chain couples TRBV7-3 to TRBJ2-3; 8 nucleotides align to TRBD2. Trimming at V came to 4 bases and at J to 6 bases, leaving 15 bases not matched to a gene. Germline loops: CDR1 SGHTA, CDR2 FQGTGA. CDR3 length: 17 amino acids. The CDR3 region is CASSSLASGLSQDTQYF. For the CDR3, the DNA is TGTGCCAGCAGCTCACTCGCTAGCGGGTTATCACAGGATACGCAGTATTTT.

The chain employs TRBV9 and TRBJ2-3; 7 bases map to TRBD1. Germline-derived CDR1 and CDR2 are SGDLS and YYNGEE. V shed 0 bases and J 3 bases; nucleotides not matched to a gene: 7. The CDR3 is made up of 16 amino acids. CDR3 region: CASSVDNRGRTDTQYF. The CDR3 nucleotides are TGTGCCAGCAGCGTAGATAATAGGGGGCGGACAGATACGCAGTATTTT.

This chain uses TRBV18 with TRBJ1-2; 7 bases are a match to TRBD1. The V and J ends lost 1 base and 4 bases, in that order; junction bases with no gene match: 9. Looked up from germline, CDR1 is KGHSH and CDR2 is LQKENI. The CDR3 spans 16 residues. The CDR3 sequence is CASSPLGQGETYGYTF. The CDR3 nucleotides read TGTGCCAGCTCACCACTCGGGCAGGGGGAGACCTATGGCTACACCTTC.

The chain couples TRBV9 to TRBJ2-7, with D maybe TRBD1 (6 bases). V was trimmed by 1 base and J by 7 bases, leaving 9 bases between them. Germline CDR1 SGDLS, CDR2 YYNGEE. The CDR3 extends over 12 amino acids. The CDR3 region has the DNA TGTGCCAGCAGCGTATCCCAGGGGGAGCAGTACTTC. It encodes CASSVSQGEQYF.

This chain links TRBV21-1 with TRBJ2-1; TRBD2 is the table's D call, not checked against the DNA. TRBV21-1 is deemed a pseudogene. CDR3 size: 12 residues. The CDR3 DNA is TGTGCCAGCAAAGGCGGGAACAATGAGCAGTTCTTC. It specifies CASKGGNNEQFF.

The V gene is TRBV28, the J gene TRBJ1-2; no clear D. The V gene's germline CDR1 is MDHEN and CDR2 SYDVKM. CDR3 length equals 14 residues. Deletions cut 5 bases from V and 5 bases from J, with 15 bases between. The chain's CDR3 is CASSPPEGPYGYTF. The CDR3 DNA follows: TGTGCCAGCAGTCCCCCCGAGGGCCCTTATGGCTACACCTTC.

This clone was picked up a small number of times. One junction end disagrees with the germline gene, perhaps due to a read error. This rearrangement joins TRBV7-9 to TRBJ2-2; TRBD1 matches at 9 bases. From germline, CDR1 is SEHNR and CDR2 FQNEAQ (reference sequence). The CDR3 has 18 amino acids. CDR3 amino acids: CASTLANWTGVNTGELFF. The CDR3 DNA sequence: TGTGCCAGCACCTTAGCGAATTGGACAGGGGTCAACACCGGGGAGCTGTTTTTT.

This clone was recorded many times. The chain employs TRBV6-4 and TRBJ2-3, with D possibly TRBD2 on 5 matching bases. This CDR3 has 14 residues. Germline CDR1 and CDR2: MRHNA and SNTAGT. V gave up 9 bases and J gave up 4 bases, with 17 bases separating them. Written as DNA, the CDR3 is TGTGCCAGTTCCCTGGGCGGGTCGTCAGATACGCAGTATTTT. As protein: CASSLGGSSDTQYF.

This clone was counted once. CDR3 nucleotides: TGTGCCAGCAGTCACAGGACAGGGAGGGATGAAAAACTGTTTTTT. It encodes CASSHRTGRDEKLFF. The chain recombines TRBV6-5 with TRBJ1-4; 8 bases are shared with TRBD1. V shed 5 bases, J shed 6 bases, and the junction held 8 bases outside the gene matches. This CDR3 is built from 15 residues. Germline V gives CDR1 MNHEY, CDR2 SVGAGI.

The chain joins TRBV7-2 to TRBJ2-1, with 10 bases lining up with TRBD1. The CDR3 is 16 residues long. V shed 4 bases, J shed 6 bases, and the junction held 9 bases outside the gene matches. The germline gives CDR1 SGHTA, CDR2 FQGNSA. This CDR3 is CASSSTGTGVRNEQFF. In DNA form, the CDR3 reads TGTGCCAGCAGCTCTACCGGGACAGGGGTACGCAATGAGCAGTTCTTC.

This chain joins TRBV7-9 and TRBJ2-7; 10 nucleotides match TRBD2. J lost 4 bases, V lost 3 bases, and 3 bases had no gene match. Germline lookup yields CDR1 SEHNR and CDR2 FQNEAQ (reference sequence). There are 14 residues in the CDR3. In DNA form, the CDR3 reads TGTGCCAGCAGCTTCGGGACTAGCGAGTACGAGCAGTACTTC. Translated, it gives CASSFGTSEYEQYF.

V usage is TRBV15 and J usage is TRBJ2-2; TRBD1 might be the D (6 bases). This CDR3 comprises 15 residues. Per the germline V gene, CDR1 is LNHNV and CDR2 is YYDKDF (reference sequence). Trimming pared 3 bases from V and 6 bases from J, leaving 14 bases between. CDR3 bases: TGTGCCACCAGCAGCCCGCAGGGGCTAGCCGGGGAGCTGTTTTTT. It encodes CATSSPQGLAGELFF.

This clone was seen repeatedly, ten times or more. The chain couples TRBV4-3 to TRBJ1-3; D unresolved. V was clipped by 2 bases and J by 4 bases, with 21 bases between them. Germline V CDR1 and CDR2: LGHNA, YSLEER. The CDR3 runs 18 residues. CDR3 loop: CASSQTATVPPKGNTIYF. The CDR3 DNA follows: TGCGCCAGCAGCCAAACTGCAACAGTTCCCCCAAAAGGAAACACCATATATTTT.

This chain connects TRBV28 to TRBJ1-1, with 10 bases fitting TRBD1. Per the germline V gene, CDR1 is MDHEN and CDR2 is SYDVKM. Trimming at V came to 6 bases and at J to 6 bases, leaving 10 bases not matched to a gene. The CDR3 sequence is 15 residues long. The CDR3 DNA reads TGTGCCAGCAGAACCCCGGGACAGGGGACTTCTGAAGCTTTCTTT. Translated: CASRTPGQGTSEAFF.

This clone was recorded once. As DNA, the CDR3 is TGTGCCAGCAGCTTAGGATCAGGGGGCCACGCTTTCTTT. Translating it yields CASSLGSGGHAFF. V is TRBV11-3 and J is TRBJ1-1; 8 bases align to TRBD1. Looked up from germline, CDR1 is SGHNT and CDR2 is YENEEA. This CDR3 spans 13 amino acids. Losses at the gene ends were 1 base for V and 11 bases for J; bases not matched to a gene: 6.

The J gene is TRBJ1-2, the V gene TRBV7-8; TRBD1 matches at 8 bases. The J segment lost 4 bases and the V segment lost 1 base, leaving 2 bases of the junction unmatched. The germline V gene has CDR1 SGHVS and CDR2 FQNEAQ. This CDR3 is built from 14 residues. This CDR3 reads CASSLGDRIYGYTF. CDR3 DNA sequence: TGTGCCAGCAGCTTAGGGGACAGGATCTATGGCTACACCTTC.

The count of this clone is one. The chain recombines TRBV9 with TRBJ2-7; D gene ambiguous. The CDR3 runs 13 residues. V was clipped by 0 bases and J by 4 bases, with 8 bases between them. CDR1 is SGDLS and CDR2 is YYNGEE in the germline V gene. CDR3 DNA sequence: TGTGCCAGCAGCGTAGGTCAGAAATACGAGCAGTACTTC. Its translation: CASSVGQKYEQYF.

This clone was found once. The V and J genes are TRBV7-9 and TRBJ2-5; D possibly corresponds to TRBD1 (6 bases). CDR1 is SEHNR and CDR2 is FQNEAQ in the germline V gene (reference sequence). CDR3 length: 14 residues. In nucleotides, the CDR3 is TGTGCTGGGGTACCAGGGGTGTACCAAGAGACCCAGTACTTC. It codes for CAGVPGVYQETQYF. Based on the CDR3 plus reference TRBV7-9 and TRBJ2-5, the full variable domain is DTGVSQNPRHKITKRGQNVTFRCDPISEHNRLYWYRQTLGQGPEFLTYFQNEAQLEKSRLLSDRFSAERPKGSFSTLEIQRTEQGDSAMYLCAGVPGVYQETQYFGPGTRLLVL.

This chain links TRBV7-3 with TRBJ2-2; 8 nucleotides agree with TRBD1. Germline V gene lookup returns CDR1 SGHTA and CDR2 FQGTGA. V lost 5 bases and J lost 7; bases outside the gene matches: 9. The length of the CDR3 is 15 residues. CDR3 in DNA: TGTGCCAGCAGCAGTGGACAGGGTGCTGGCGGGGAGCTGTTTTTT. This gives the protein CASSSGQGAGGELFF. Filled out from reference TRBV7-3 and TRBJ2-2, the complete variable domain reads GAGVSQTPSNKVTEKGKYVELRCDPISGHTALYWYRQSLGQGPEFLIYFQGTGAADDSGLPNDRFFAVRPEGSVSTLKIQRTERGDSAVYLCASSSGQGAGGELFFGEGSRLTVL.

The chain combines TRBV12-3 or TRBV12-4 with TRBJ1-2; D may be TRBD1 (5 bases). The CDR3 is made up of 13 amino acids. Trimming cost V 6 bases and J 2 bases, with 10 bases left between them. The CDR3 bases are TGTGCCAGCAGCCAAGGGGAAAACTATGGCTACACCTTC. This encodes CASSQGENYGYTF.

The chain uses TRBV12-3 or TRBV12-4 and TRBJ2-7, with a weak D call TRBD2 (6 bases). The V and J ends lost 8 bases and 3 bases respectively, with 8 bases between them. The CDR3 runs 11 residues. CDR3 bases: TGTGCCAGCGGGCGGGGCTACGAGCAGTACTTC. Residues: CASGRGYEQYF.

The chain is built from TRBV28 and TRBJ1-6; TRBD1 matches 8 bases. Germline trimming cut 3 bases from V and 9 bases from J; bases unmatched to any gene: 4. The CDR3 contains 14 residues. From germline, CDR1 is MDHEN and CDR2 SYDVKM. The CDR3 reads CASSLGQVGSPLHF. CDR3 nucleotides: TGTGCCAGCAGTTTGGGACAGGTGGGTTCACCCCTCCACTTT.

V is TRBV27 and J is TRBJ1-5, with D possibly being TRBD1 (6 bases). Germline V gene sequence: CDR1 MNHEY, CDR2 SMNVEV (reference sequence). V was trimmed by 7 bases and J by 4 bases, leaving 17 bases between them. The CDR3 extends over 15 amino acids. The CDR3 DNA reads as TGTGCCAGCACCCTCACAGGGTCCTTGAATCAGCCCCAGCATTTT. This codes for CASTLTGSLNQPQHF.

The chain joins TRBV19 to TRBJ2-5, with D perhaps matching TRBD1 (6 bases). Germline CDR1 LNHDA, CDR2 SQIVND (reference sequence). V gave up 5 bases and J gave up 5 bases, with 12 bases separating them. The length of the CDR3 is 13 residues. CDR3 coding DNA: TGTGCCAGTAGTCTTACAGGGACGGAGACCCAGTACTTC. It specifies CASSLTGTETQYF.

This clone was observed a single time. Other DNA sequences within the sample encode an identical CDR3. This chain connects TRBV14 to TRBJ1-1; D not certain. The germline V gene encodes CDR1 SGHDN and CDR2 FVKESK. The CDR3 totals 13 residues. V gave up 4 bases and J gave up 0 bases, with 6 bases separating them. The CDR3: CASSLSVNTEAFF. The CDR3 bases are TGTGCCAGCAGCCTTTCCGTGAACACTGAAGCTTTCTTT.

The V gene is TRBV30, the J gene TRBJ1-1; 8 bases are a match to TRBD1. V lost 1 base to trimming and J lost 4 bases; unmatched junction nucleotides: 8. Germline values: CDR1 GTSNPN, CDR2 SVGIG (reference sequence). This CDR3 has 15 residues. The CDR3 sequence is CAWSAPRQGITEAFF. CDR3 nucleotides: TGTGCCTGGAGTGCACCCCGACAGGGGATCACTGAAGCTTTCTTT.